This T cell receptor beta chain was found in a study of T-cell reconstitution after alpha-beta-depleted transplantation in children. For TCRbeta, the library was prepared with unique molecular identifiers. MiXCR, applied by TCRdb to the PCR reads, yields one record per CDR3 protein. Of 440,000 or so distinct CDR3 sequences listed, roughly 10% are singletons. Specimen: PBMCs from the stem cell graft donor, collected from the stem cell graft. The TCR originated in a human donor who donated a stem cell graft to a child with acute myeloid leukemia.

The CDR3 sequence is CAWSSGGTQYF. DNA for the CDR3: TGTGCCTGGAGTTCGGGAGGTACGCAGTATTTT. This chain joins TRBV30 and TRBJ2-3; TRBD2 aligns across 7 bases. Per germline, CDR1 GTSNPN and CDR2 SVGIG (reference sequence). V was pared by 2 bases and J by 8 bases, with 1 base of the junction left unmatched. The CDR3 runs 11 residues.